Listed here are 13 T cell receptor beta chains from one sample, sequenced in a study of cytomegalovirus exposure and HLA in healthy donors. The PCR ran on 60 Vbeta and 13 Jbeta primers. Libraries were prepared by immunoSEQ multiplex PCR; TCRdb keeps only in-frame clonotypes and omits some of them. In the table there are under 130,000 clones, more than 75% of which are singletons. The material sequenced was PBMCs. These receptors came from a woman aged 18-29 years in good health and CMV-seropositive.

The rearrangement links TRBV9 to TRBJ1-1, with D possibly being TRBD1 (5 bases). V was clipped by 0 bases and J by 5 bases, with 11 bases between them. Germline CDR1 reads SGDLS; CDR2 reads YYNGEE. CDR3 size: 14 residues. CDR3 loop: CASSVGGRGTEAFF. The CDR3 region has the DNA TGTGCCAGCAGCGTAGGGGGACGGGGGACTGAAGCTTTCTTT.

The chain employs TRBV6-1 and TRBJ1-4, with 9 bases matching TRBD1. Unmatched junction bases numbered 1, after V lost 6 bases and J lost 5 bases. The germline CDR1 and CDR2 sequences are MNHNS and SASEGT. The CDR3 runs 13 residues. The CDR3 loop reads CASRDRGNEKLFF. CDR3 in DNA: TGTGCCAGCAGGGACAGGGGAAATGAAAAACTGTTTTTT.

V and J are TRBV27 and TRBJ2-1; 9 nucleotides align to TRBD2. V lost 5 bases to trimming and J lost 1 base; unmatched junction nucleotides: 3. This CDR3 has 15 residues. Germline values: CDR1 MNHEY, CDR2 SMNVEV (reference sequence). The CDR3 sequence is CASSLSGRSYNEQFF. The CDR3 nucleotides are TGTGCCAGCAGTCTTAGCGGGAGATCCTACAATGAGCAGTTCTTC.

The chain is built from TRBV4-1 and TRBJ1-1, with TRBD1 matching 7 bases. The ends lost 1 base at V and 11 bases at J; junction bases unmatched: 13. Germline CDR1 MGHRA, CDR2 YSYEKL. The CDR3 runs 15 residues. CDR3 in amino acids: CASSQAQGFMYGAFF. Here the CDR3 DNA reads TGCGCCAGCAGCCAAGCACAGGGGTTTATGTACGGCGCTTTCTTT.

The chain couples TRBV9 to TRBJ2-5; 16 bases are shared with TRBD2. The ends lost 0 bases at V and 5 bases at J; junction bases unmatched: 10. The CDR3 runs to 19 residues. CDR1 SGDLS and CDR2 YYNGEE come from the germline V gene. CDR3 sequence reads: CASSVGGLAGGPLGETQYF. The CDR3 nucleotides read TGTGCCAGCAGCGTAGGGGGACTAGCGGGAGGGCCTTTAGGGGAGACCCAGTACTTC.

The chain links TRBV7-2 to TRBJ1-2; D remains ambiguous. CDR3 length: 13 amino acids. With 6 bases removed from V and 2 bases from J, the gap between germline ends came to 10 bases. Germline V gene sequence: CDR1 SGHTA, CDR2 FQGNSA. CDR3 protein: CASRPAGNYGYTF. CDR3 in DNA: TGTGCCAGCAGACCCGCGGGGAACTATGGCTACACCTTC.

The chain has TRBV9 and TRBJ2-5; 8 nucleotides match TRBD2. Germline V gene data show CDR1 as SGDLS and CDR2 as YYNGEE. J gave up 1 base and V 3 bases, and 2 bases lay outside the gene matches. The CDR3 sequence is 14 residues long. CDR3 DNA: TGTGCCAGCAGCGCGGGGGGGATCCAAGAGACCCAGTACTTC. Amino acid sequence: CASSAGGIQETQYF. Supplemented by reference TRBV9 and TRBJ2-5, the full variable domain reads DSGVTQTPKHLITATGQRVTLRCSPRSGDLSVYWYQQSLDQGLQFLIQYYNGEERAKGNILERFSAQQFPDLHSELNLSSLELGDSALYFCASSAGGIQETQYFGPGTRLLVL.

The CDR3 loop is CASSYKLGQGVNSPLHF. The DNA for the CDR3 is TGTGCCAGCAGCTACAAACTAGGACAGGGTGTCAATTCACCCCTCCACTTT. This rearrangement joins TRBV4-2 to TRBJ1-6; TRBD1 aligns across 8 bases. CDR1 and CDR2 (germline): LGHNA, YNFKEQ. CDR3 length: 17 amino acids. V was clipped by 5 bases and J by 7 bases; unmatched bases: 13.

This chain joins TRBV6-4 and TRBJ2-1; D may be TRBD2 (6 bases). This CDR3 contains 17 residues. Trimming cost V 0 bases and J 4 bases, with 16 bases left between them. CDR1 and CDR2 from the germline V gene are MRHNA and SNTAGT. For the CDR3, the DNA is TGTGCCAGCAGTGACTCGGCCTCGACTAGGGATTACAATGAGCAGTTCTTC. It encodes CASSDSASTRDYNEQFF.

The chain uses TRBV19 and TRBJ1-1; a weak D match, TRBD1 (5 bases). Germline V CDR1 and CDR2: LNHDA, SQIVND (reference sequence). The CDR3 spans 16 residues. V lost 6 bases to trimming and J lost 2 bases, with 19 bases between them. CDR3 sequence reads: CASRSIGGLGNTEAFF. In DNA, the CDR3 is TGTGCCAGTAGATCAATCGGGGGGTTAGGAAACACTGAAGCTTTCTTT.

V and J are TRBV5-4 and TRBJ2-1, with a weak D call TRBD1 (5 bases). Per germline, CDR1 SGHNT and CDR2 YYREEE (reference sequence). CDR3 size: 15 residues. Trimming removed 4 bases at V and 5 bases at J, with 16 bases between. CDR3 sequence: CASSQDTPPDNEQFF. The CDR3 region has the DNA TGTGCCAGCAGCCAGGACACCCCGCCTGACAATGAGCAGTTCTTC.

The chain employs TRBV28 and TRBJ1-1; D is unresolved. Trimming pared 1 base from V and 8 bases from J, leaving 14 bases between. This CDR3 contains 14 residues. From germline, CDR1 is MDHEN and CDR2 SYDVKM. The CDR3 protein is CASSLSHDGSEAFF. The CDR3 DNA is TGTGCCAGCAGTTTATCCCATGACGGGAGCGAAGCTTTCTTT.

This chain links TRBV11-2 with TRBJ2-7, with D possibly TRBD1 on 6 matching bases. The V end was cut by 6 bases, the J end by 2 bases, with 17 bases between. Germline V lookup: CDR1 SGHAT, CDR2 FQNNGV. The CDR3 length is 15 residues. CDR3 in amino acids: CASRPRQAHPYEQYF. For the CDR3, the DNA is TGTGCCAGCAGACCCAGACAGGCACACCCCTACGAGCAGTACTTC. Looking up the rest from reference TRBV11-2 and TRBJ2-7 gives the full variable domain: EAGVAQSPRYKIIEKRQSVAFWCNPISGHATLYWYQQILGQGPKLLIQFQNNGVVDDSQLPKDRFSAERLKGVDSTLKIQPAKLEDSAVYLCASRPRQAHPYEQYFGPGTRLTVT.